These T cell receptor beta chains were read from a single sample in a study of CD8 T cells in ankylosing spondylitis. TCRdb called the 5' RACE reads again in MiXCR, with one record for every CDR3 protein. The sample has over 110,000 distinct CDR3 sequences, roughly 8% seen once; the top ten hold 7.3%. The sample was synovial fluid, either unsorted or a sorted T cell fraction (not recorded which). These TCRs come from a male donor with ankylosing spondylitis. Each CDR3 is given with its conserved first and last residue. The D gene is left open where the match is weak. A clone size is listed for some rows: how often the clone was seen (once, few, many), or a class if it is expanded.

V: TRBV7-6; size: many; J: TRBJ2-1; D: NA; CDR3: CASSLSTGKQFF; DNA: TGTGCCAGCAGCTTAAGTACGGGGAAGCAGTTCTTC
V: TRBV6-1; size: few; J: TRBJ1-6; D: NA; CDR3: CASSASQGLRSPLHF; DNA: TGTGCCAGCAGTGCATCACAGGGCTTAAGGTCACCCCTCCACTTT
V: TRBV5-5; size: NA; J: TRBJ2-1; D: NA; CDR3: CASSLESAVMNEQFF; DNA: TGTGCCAGCAGCTTGGAGTCAGCGGTCATGAATGAGCAGTTCTTC
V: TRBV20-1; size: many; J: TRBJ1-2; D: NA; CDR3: CSAHRDSNYGYTF; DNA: TGCAGTGCGCACCGGGACTCTAACTATGGCTACACCTTC
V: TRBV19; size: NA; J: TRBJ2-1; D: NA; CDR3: CASKVAVQVPEQFF; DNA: TGTGCCAGTAAGGTGGCGGTCCAGGTCCCCGAGCAGTTCTTC
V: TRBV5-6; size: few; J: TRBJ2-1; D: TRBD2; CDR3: CASSSRTGTSDFGEQFF; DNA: TGTGCCAGCAGCTCTAGAACCGGGACTAGCGATTTCGGTGAGCAGTTCTTC
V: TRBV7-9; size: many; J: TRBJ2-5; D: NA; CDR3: CASSSTLREGETQYF; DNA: TGTGCCAGCAGTTCTACGCTCCGCGAAGGGGAGACCCAGTACTTC
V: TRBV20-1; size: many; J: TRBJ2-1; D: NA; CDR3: CSARDNGGRGQFF; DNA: TGCAGTGCTAGAGATAACGGGGGGCGGGGACAGTTCTTC
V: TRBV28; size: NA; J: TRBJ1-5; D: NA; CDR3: CASRPYSSNQPQHF; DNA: TGTGCCAGCAGGCCATACAGTAGCAATCAGCCCCAGCATTTT
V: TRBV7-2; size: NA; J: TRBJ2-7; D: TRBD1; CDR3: CASSLTGQGSREQYF; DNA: TGTGCCAGCAGCTTGACGGGACAGGGTAGTCGGGAGCAGTACTTC
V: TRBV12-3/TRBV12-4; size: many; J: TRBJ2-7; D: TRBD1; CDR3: CASRGTGLPYEQYF; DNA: TGTGCCAGCAGGGGGACAGGGTTGCCGTACGAGCAGTACTTC
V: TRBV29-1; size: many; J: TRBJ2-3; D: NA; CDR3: CSARRDISTDTQYF; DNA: TGCAGCGCCCGGCGGGATATTAGCACAGATACGCAGTATTTT
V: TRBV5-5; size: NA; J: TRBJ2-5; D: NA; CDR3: CASSLVGSIGETQYF; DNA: TGTGCCAGCAGCCTTGTGGGATCTATTGGGGAGACCCAGTACTTC
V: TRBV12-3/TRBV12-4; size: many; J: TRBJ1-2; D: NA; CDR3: CASSFSSDGYTF; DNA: TGTGCCAGCAGTTTTTCGTCGGATGGCTACACCTTC
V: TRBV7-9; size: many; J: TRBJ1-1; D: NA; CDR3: CASSSTSTRPMNTEAFF; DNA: TGTGCCAGCAGCTCAACGTCCACCCGACCAATGAACACTGAAGCTTTCTTT
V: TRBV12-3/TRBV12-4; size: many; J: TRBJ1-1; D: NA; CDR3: CASTRQAGGTEAFF; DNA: TGTGCCAGCACACGACAGGCGGGTGGAACTGAAGCTTTCTTT
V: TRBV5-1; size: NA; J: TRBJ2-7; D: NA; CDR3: CASSLSGTQLEQYF; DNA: TGCGCCAGCAGCTTGTCGGGGACCCAACTCGAGCAGTACTTC
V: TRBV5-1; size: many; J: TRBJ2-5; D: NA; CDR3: CASSFQGRETQYF; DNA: TGCGCCAGCAGCTTCCAGGGGAGGGAGACCCAGTACTTC
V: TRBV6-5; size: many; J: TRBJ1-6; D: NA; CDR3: CASSYRGLNSPLHF; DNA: TGTGCCAGCAGTTACAGGGGTTTGAATTCACCCCTCCACTTT
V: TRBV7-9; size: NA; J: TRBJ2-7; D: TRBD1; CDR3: CASSLDPGQGTYEQYF; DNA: TGTGCCAGCAGCTTGGATCCGGGACAGGGAACCTACGAGCAGTACTTC
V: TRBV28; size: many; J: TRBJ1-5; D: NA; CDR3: CASAGGGESQPQHF; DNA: TGTGCCTCAGCCGGAGGAGGGGAGAGTCAGCCCCAGCATTTT
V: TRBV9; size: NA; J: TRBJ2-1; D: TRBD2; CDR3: CASSVASGRANEQFF; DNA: TGTGCCAGCAGCGTAGCGAGCGGGAGGGCCAATGAGCAGTTCTTC
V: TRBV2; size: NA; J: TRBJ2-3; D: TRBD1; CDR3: CASSRDRGNTDTQYF; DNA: TGTGCCAGCAGTCGAGACAGGGGGAACACAGATACGCAGTATTTT
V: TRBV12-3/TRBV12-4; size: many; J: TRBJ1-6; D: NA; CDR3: CASSLEGYLDSPLHF; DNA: TGTGCCAGCAGTTTAGAGGGCTATTTGGACTCACCCCTCCACTTT
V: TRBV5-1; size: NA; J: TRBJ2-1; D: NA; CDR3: CASSLALVYNEQFF; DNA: TGCGCCAGCAGCTTGGCACTAGTTTACAATGAGCAGTTCTTC
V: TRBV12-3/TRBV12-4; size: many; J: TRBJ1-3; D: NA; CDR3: CASSPLRSGNTIYF; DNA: TGTGCCAGCAGTCCCCTGAGGTCTGGAAACACCATATATTTT
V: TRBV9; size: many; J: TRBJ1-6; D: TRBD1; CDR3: CASSPGQYNSPLHF; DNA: TGTGCCAGCAGCCCGGGACAGTATAATTCACCCCTCCACTTT
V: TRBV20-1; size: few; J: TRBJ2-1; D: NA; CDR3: CSARSGWREQFF; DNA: TGCAGTGCTAGAAGCGGCTGGCGCGAGCAGTTCTTC
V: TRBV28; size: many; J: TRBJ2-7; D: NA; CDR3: CAIQDSPDWGQQYF; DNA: TGTGCCATCCAGGACTCCCCGGACTGGGGACAGCAGTACTTC
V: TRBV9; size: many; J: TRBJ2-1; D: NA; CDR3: CASSVGGDSNNEQFF; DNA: TGTGCCAGCAGCGTAGGTGGGGACTCGAACAATGAGCAGTTCTTC
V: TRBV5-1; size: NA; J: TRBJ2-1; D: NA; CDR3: CASSSGEWAYNEQFF; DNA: TGCGCCAGCAGCTCAGGGGAGTGGGCCTACAATGAGCAGTTCTTC
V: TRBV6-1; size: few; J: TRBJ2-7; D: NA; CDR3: CASSDSGRTHEQYF; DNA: TGTGCCAGCAGTGATTCAGGGCGGACCCACGAGCAGTACTTC
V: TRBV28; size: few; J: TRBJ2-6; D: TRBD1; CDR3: CASSRPGTGVSGANVLTF; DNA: TGTGCCAGCTCCAGGCCCGGGACAGGGGTCTCTGGGGCCAACGTCCTGACTTTC
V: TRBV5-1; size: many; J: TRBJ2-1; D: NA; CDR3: CASSLIGVAYNEQFF; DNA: TGCGCCAGCAGCTTAATAGGGGTTGCCTACAATGAGCAGTTCTTC
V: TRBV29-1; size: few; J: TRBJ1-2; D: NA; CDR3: CSVEGADGYTF; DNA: TGCAGCGTTGAGGGGGCCGATGGCTACACCTTC
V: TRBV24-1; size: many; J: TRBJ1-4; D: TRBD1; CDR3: CATSDPGQGGEKLFF; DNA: TGTGCCACCAGTGACCCGGGACAGGGGGGAGAAAAACTGTTTTTT